This TCR beta chain was observed in a study of cytomegalovirus exposure and HLA in healthy donors. V lost 2 bases and J lost 4, with 12 bases in between. Per germline, CDR1 MDHEN and CDR2 SYDVKM. The CDR3 covers 15 residues. On this clone: Its specificity is not known.

With 60 Vbeta and 13 Jbeta primers, the PCR was carried out. Here immunoSEQ multiplex PCR was the method, and the copy in TCRdb shows in-frame clones only, minus some. This table lists about 200,000 clones. General study points: Rates of TCR association differed by HLA locus in a later analysis, with DRB1 highest and HLA-C lowest.

J is TRBJ1-5 and V is TRBV28; D remains ambiguous. The receptor was isolated from a man aged 30-40 years in good health and CMV-seronegative. The sequencing input was PBMCs. CDR3 DNA sequence: TGTGCCAGCAGTTTACGGGGATGGGAAAATCAGCCCCAGCATTTT. This gives the protein CASSLRGWENQPQHF.